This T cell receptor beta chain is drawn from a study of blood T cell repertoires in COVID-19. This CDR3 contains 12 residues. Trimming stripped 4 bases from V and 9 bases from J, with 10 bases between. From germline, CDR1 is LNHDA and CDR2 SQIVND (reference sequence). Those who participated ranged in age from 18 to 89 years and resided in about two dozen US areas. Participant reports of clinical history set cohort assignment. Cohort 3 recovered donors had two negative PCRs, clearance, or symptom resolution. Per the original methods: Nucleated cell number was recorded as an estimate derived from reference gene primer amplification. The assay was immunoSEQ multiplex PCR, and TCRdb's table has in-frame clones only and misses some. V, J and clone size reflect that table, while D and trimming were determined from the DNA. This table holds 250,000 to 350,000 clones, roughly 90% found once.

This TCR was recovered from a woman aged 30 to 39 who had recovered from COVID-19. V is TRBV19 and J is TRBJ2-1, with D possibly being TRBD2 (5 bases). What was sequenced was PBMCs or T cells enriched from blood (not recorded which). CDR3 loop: CASSTPRGEQFF. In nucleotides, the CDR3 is TGTGCCAGTAGTACCCCTCGGGGTGAGCAGTTCTTC.